These 29 T cell receptor beta chains came from one sample sequenced in a study of T cell responses to AZD1222 COVID-19 vaccine. The assay was immunoSEQ multiplex PCR, and TCRdb's table has in-frame clones only and misses some. The sample contains 70,000 or so clones, roughly 87% of which appear only once. The sample was peripheral blood, taken on day 0 of AZD1222 vaccination. The source is an adult in good health.

This chain connects TRBV2 to TRBJ2-7, with a possible D match to TRBD2 (6 bases). CDR3 length: 16 amino acids. Germline V gene data show CDR1 as SNHLY and CDR2 as FYNNEI. V lost 6 bases to trimming and J lost 3 bases, with 21 bases between them. CDR3 bases: TGTGCCAGCAGCCTAAAGGTTGGGCAGGGACTCTACGAGCAGTACTTC. Translation: CASSLKVGQGLYEQYF. Full variable domain (remainder filled in from reference TRBV2 and TRBJ2-7): EPEVTQTPSHQVTQMGQEVILRCVPISNHLYFYWYRQILGQKVEFLVSFYNNEISEKSEIFDDQFSVERPDGSNFTLKIRSTKLEDSAMYFCASSLKVGQGLYEQYFGPGTRLTVT.

V gene TRBV30 combines with J gene TRBJ1-5, with D perhaps TRBD1 (6 bases). The V and J ends lost 0 bases and 5 bases respectively, with 8 bases between them. Germline CDR1 and CDR2: GTSNPN and SVGIG (reference sequence). CDR3 length equals 13 residues. CDR3: CAWSVRGDQPQHF. Written as DNA, the CDR3 is TGTGCCTGGAGTGTGAGGGGGGATCAGCCCCAGCATTTT. Supplemented by reference TRBV30 and TRBJ1-5, the full variable domain reads SQTIHQWPATLVQPVGSPLSLECTVEGTSNPNLYWYRQAAGRGLQLLFYSVGIGQISSEVPQNLSASRPQDRQFILSSKKLLLSDSGFYLCAWSVRGDQPQHFGDGTRLSIL.

J is TRBJ1-2 and V is TRBV6-5; 8 positions match TRBD1. Germline V lookup: CDR1 MNHEY, CDR2 SVGAGI. Losses at the gene ends were 2 bases for V and 7 bases for J; bases not matched to a gene: 3. The CDR3 runs to 13 residues. The CDR3 DNA reads as TGTGCCAGCAGTTACGACAGGGGTTTTGGCTACACCTTC. Protein product: CASSYDRGFGYTF.

This clone occurred once. This rearrangement joins TRBV19 to TRBJ1-5; 10 bases match TRBD1. Germline-derived CDR1 and CDR2 are LNHDA and SQIVND (reference sequence). This CDR3 has 16 residues. Trimming cost V 6 bases and J 5 bases; bases outside gene matches: 10. Here the CDR3 DNA reads TGTGCCAGTAGCGGACAGGGGGAGAGGTCAGATCAGCCCCAGCATTTT. It translates to CASSGQGERSDQPQHF. The full variable domain, with the rest looked up from reference TRBV19 and TRBJ1-5, is DGGITQSPKYLFRKEGQNVTLSCEQNLNHDAMYWYRQDPGQGLRLIYYSQIVNDFQKGDIAEGYSVSREKKESFPLTVTSAQKNPTAFYLCASSGQGERSDQPQHFGDGTRLSIL.

This sequence joins TRBV6-2 or TRBV6-3 and TRBJ1-4; 8 bases map to TRBD1. Germline values: CDR1 MNHEY, CDR2 SVGEGT. This CDR3 has 15 residues. V was clipped by 2 bases and J by 8 bases; unmatched bases: 7. CDR3 in amino acids: CASSYRGQGREKLFF. The CDR3 DNA reads TGTGCCAGCAGTTACCGAGGACAGGGTCGCGAAAAACTGTTTTTT.

The rearrangement links TRBV5-1 to TRBJ2-1; D gene ambiguous. The CDR3 spans 15 residues. Germline V gene data show CDR1 as SGHRS and CDR2 as YFSETQ. V dropped 0 bases and J dropped 4 bases, with 11 bases sitting between them. The CDR3 region is CASSLDANEYNEQFF. CDR3 nucleotides: TGCGCCAGCAGCTTGGACGCGAACGAATACAATGAGCAGTTCTTC.

The chain is built from TRBV19 and TRBJ1-2; 9 nucleotides align to TRBD1. The CDR3 runs to 15 residues. Germline V gives CDR1 LNHDA, CDR2 SQIVND (reference sequence). V shed 7 bases, J shed 1 base, and the junction held 7 bases outside the gene matches. The CDR3 DNA reads TGTGCCAGTACCCCGGAGACAGGGGGTAACTATGGCTACACCTTC. Encoded protein: CASTPETGGNYGYTF.

The V call is TRBV18, the J call TRBJ1-1; D perhaps matches TRBD1 (6 bases). This CDR3 spans 13 amino acids. The V gene's germline CDR1 is KGHSH and CDR2 LQKENI. Trimming took off 4 bases at V and 6 bases at J, with 12 bases between the two ends. The CDR3 bases are TGTGCCAGCTCACGGAACAGGGACGCTGAAGCTTTCTTT. Amino acid sequence: CASSRNRDAEAFF.

The chain has TRBV24-1 and TRBJ2-3, with 7 bases aligning to TRBD2. With V trimmed by 10 bases and J by 1 base, 7 bases remained unmatched. The CDR3 covers 14 residues. In germline, CDR1 is KGHDR, CDR2 SFDVKD. The CDR3 sequence: CATGGGSGTDTQYF. Written as DNA, the CDR3 is TGTGCCACGGGCGGGGGATCGGGCACAGATACGCAGTATTTT.

V gene TRBV6-5 combines with J gene TRBJ1-2; no firm D call. Trimming took off 6 bases at V and 4 bases at J, with 6 bases between the two ends. Germline V gives CDR1 MNHEY, CDR2 SVGAGI. The CDR3 covers 11 residues. Here the CDR3 DNA reads TGTGCCAGCAGGACGGTCTATGGCTACACCTTC. This gives the protein CASRTVYGYTF.

The rearrangement joins TRBV15 to TRBJ1-2; TRBD1 matches 8 bases. This CDR3 has 15 residues. V lost 1 base and J lost 2; bases outside the gene matches: 3. In germline, CDR1 is LNHNV, CDR2 YYDKDF (reference sequence). The CDR3 loop is CATSRAPGGNYGYTF. In DNA form, the CDR3 reads TGTGCCACCAGCAGAGCGCCAGGGGGCAACTATGGCTACACCTTC.

The rearrangement uses TRBV7-2 and TRBJ1-1; 7 positions match TRBD1. The CDR3 totals 15 residues. The germline CDR1 and CDR2 sequences are SGHTA and FQGNSA. The V segment lost 3 bases and the J segment 0 bases; nucleotides outside the gene matches: 4. CDR3 protein: CASSFLGQLNTEAFF. CDR3 DNA: TGTGCCAGCAGCTTTCTGGGACAGTTGAACACTGAAGCTTTCTTT.

The chain employs TRBV7-2 and TRBJ1-1; D is perhaps TRBD1 (5 bases). The CDR3 sequence is 16 residues long. Trimming took off 1 base at V and 0 bases at J, with 12 bases between the two ends. Germline V lookup: CDR1 SGHTA, CDR2 FQGNSA. The CDR3, as DNA: TGTGCCAGCAGCTTAGGATCCGTCAGGGTGAACACTGAAGCTTTCTTT. Translation: CASSLGSVRVNTEAFF.

The chain carries TRBV3-1 (or the pseudogene TRBV3-2) and TRBJ2-5, with D perhaps given as TRBD1 or TRBD2 (5 bases each). From germline, CDR1 is LGHDT and CDR2 YNNKEL (reference sequence). This CDR3 has 13 amino acids. The V end was cut by 0 bases, the J end by 14 bases, with 16 bases between. The CDR3 loop reads CASSQEGLRDVYF. The CDR3 DNA is TGTGCCAGCAGCCAAGAAGGGCTCCGGGACGTTTACTTC.

This rearrangement joins TRBV2 to TRBJ2-7, with TRBD1 matching 7 bases. Trimming at V came to 3 bases and at J to 2 bases, leaving 7 bases not matched to a gene. This CDR3 comprises 15 residues. Per the germline V gene, CDR1 is SNHLY and CDR2 is FYNNEI. The CDR3 DNA reads TGTGCCAGCAGTGATTACAGGACAGGTACCTACGAGCAGTACTTC. This encodes CASSDYRTGTYEQYF.

This sequence joins TRBV2 and TRBJ1-4; D possibly corresponds to TRBD1 (6 bases). CDR1 and CDR2 (germline): SNHLY, FYNNEI. The V end lost 4 bases, the J end lost 8 bases, and 17 bases lay between the germline ends. This CDR3 region has 15 residues. CDR3 loop: CASSGLGGRDEKLFF. The CDR3 nucleotides are TGTGCCAGCAGTGGCCTGGGGGGGCGAGACGAAAAACTGTTTTTT.

V usage is TRBV7-3 and J usage is TRBJ2-3; the D gene is possibly TRBD2 (5 bases). Germline CDR1 SGHTA, CDR2 FQGTGA. This CDR3 has 12 amino acids. The V and J ends lost 5 bases and 6 bases respectively, with 9 bases between them. The CDR3 protein is CASSVPGDTQYF. In DNA form, the CDR3 reads TGTGCCAGCAGCGTACCGGGGGATACGCAGTATTTT.

The chain has TRBV20-1 and TRBJ2-2; 8 bases line up with TRBD2. V was clipped by 3 bases and J by 6 bases; unmatched bases: 6. The CDR3 consists of 14 residues. Germline lookup yields CDR1 DFQATT and CDR2 SNEGSKA (reference sequence). DNA for the CDR3: TGCAGTGCTAGTCATCTCGGGGGGGCCGGGGAGCTGTTTTTT. Protein product: CSASHLGGAGELFF.

J is TRBJ1-1 and V is TRBV19, with a possible D match to TRBD1 (5 bases). Trimming stripped 10 bases from V and 6 bases from J, with 27 bases between. This CDR3 is 16 amino acids long. Germline values: CDR1 LNHDA, CDR2 SQIVND (reference sequence). For the CDR3, the DNA is TGTGCCACCGAAAATATTGGGGCAGCAAGGCTCCCTGAAGCTTTCTTT. It translates to CATENIGAARLPEAFF.

In nucleotides, the CDR3 is TGCGCCAGCAGCCCCCTCAGACTAGCGGGGGGGGACTCCTACGAGCAGTACTTC. This codes for CASSPLRLAGGDSYEQYF. The chain recombines TRBV4-1 with TRBJ2-7, with 14 bases matching TRBD2. Germline V CDR1 and CDR2: MGHRA, YSYEKL. Trimming took 4 bases from V and 0 from J; bases not matched to a gene: 8. The CDR3 runs to 18 residues.

The chain uses TRBV12-3 or TRBV12-4 and TRBJ2-7; 8 bases map to TRBD1. The CDR3 consists of 13 residues. Germline trimming cut 6 bases from V and 2 bases from J; bases unmatched to any gene: 3. CDR3 sequence reads: CASRTTGAYEQYF. The DNA for the CDR3 is TGTGCCAGCAGAACGACAGGGGCCTACGAGCAGTACTTC.

The chain is built from TRBV7-8 and TRBJ1-1; D not resolved. V shed 0 bases and J shed 1 base, with 6 bases lying between them. The CDR3 has 14 amino acids. Per the germline V gene, CDR1 is SGHVS and CDR2 is FQNEAQ. The CDR3 coding sequence is TGTGCCAGCAGCTTAGCGCTGGGGAACACTGAAGCTTTCTTT. This encodes CASSLALGNTEAFF. Together with reference TRBV7-8 and TRBJ1-1, the CDR3 gives the full variable domain: GAGVSQSPRYKVAKRGQDVALRCDPISGHVSLFWYQQALGQGPEFLTYFQNEAQLDKSGLPSDRFFAERPEGSVSTLKIQRTQQEDSAVYLCASSLALGNTEAFFGQGTRLTVV.

The chain combines TRBV7-2 with TRBJ2-7, with 11 bases identical to TRBD2. With 2 bases clipped from V and 9 bases from J, the junction kept 9 bases outside the gene matches. This CDR3 has 15 residues. The germline V gene has CDR1 SGHTA and CDR2 FQGNSA. The CDR3 spells CASSLYGTSGEVQYF. CDR3 nucleotides: TGTGCCAGCAGCTTATACGGGACTAGCGGAGAAGTGCAGTACTTC. Full variable domain (remainder filled in from reference TRBV7-2 and TRBJ2-7): GAGVSQSPSNKVTEKGKDVELRCDPISGHTALYWYRQSLGQGLEFLIYFQGNSAPDKSGLPSDRFSAERTGGSVSTLTIQRTQQEDSAVYLCASSLYGTSGEVQYFGPGTRLTVT.

V and J are TRBV28 and TRBJ1-2; TRBD1 matches 8 bases. The germline gives CDR1 MDHEN, CDR2 SYDVKM. This CDR3 contains 16 residues. V lost 4 bases, J lost 5 bases, and 12 bases stayed unmatched. The CDR3 region is CASSSGTGLFGYGYTF. CDR3 DNA: TGTGCCAGCAGTTCGGGGACAGGTTTATTTGGGTATGGCTACACCTTC.

V and J are TRBV4-2 and TRBJ2-7; TRBD1 matches 11 bases. Germline V gene lookup returns CDR1 LGHNA and CDR2 YNFKEQ. J gave up 5 bases and V 1 base, and 4 bases lay outside the gene matches. The CDR3 is 15 amino acids. CDR3 nucleotides: TGTGCCAGCAGCCAAGCTGGACAGGGGGCCGACGAGCAGTACTTC. It translates to CASSQAGQGADEQYF.

The chain joins TRBV28 to TRBJ1-2; tentative D call: TRBD1 (6 bases). The CDR3 spans 17 residues. Germline CDR1 is MDHEN and CDR2 is SYDVKM. The V end lost 4 bases, the J end lost 5 bases, and 23 bases lay between the germline ends. The CDR3 nucleotides read TGTGCCAGCAGTTCCGCGTCTGGGGACACCTTATTATATGGCTACACCTTC. Translating gives CASSSASGDTLLYGYTF.

The gene calls are TRBV9 and TRBJ1-2; unclear D gene. Germline CDR1 reads SGDLS; CDR2 reads YYNGEE. There are 12 residues in the CDR3. V lost 4 bases, J lost 3 bases, and 7 bases lay in between. The CDR3, as DNA: TGTGCCAGCAGCCCAGGCGACTATGGCTACACCTTC. Encoded protein: CASSPGDYGYTF.

The V gene is TRBV19, the J gene TRBJ1-4, with D maybe TRBD1 (5 bases). Germline V gene sequence: CDR1 LNHDA, CDR2 SQIVND (reference sequence). This CDR3 spans 14 amino acids. The germline V and J ends were trimmed by 1 base and 8 bases, with 11 bases remaining between them. Here the CDR3 reads CASSIAGDQEKLFF. In nucleotides, the CDR3 is TGTGCCAGTAGTATAGCCGGGGACCAAGAAAAACTGTTTTTT.

The chain recombines TRBV6-2 or TRBV6-3 with TRBJ1-2; D gene unclear. Trimming took off 5 bases at V and 2 bases at J, with 12 bases between the two ends. The CDR3 has 14 amino acids. Germline V gives CDR1 MNHEY, CDR2 SVGEGT. CDR3 loop: CASSRRANNYGYTF. In nucleotides, the CDR3 is TGTGCCAGCAGTAGACGGGCGAACAACTATGGCTACACCTTC.